This T cell receptor (beta chain) comes out of a study of blood T cell repertoires in COVID-19. On the study more broadly: Samples of COVID-19 (acute and convalescent) were obtained from the United States, Italy and Spain.

From germline, CDR1 is SQVTM and CDR2 ANQGSEA. This CDR3 region has 13 residues. After removal of 7 bases from V and 3 bases from J, the junction contained 5 bases not matched to a gene. Clones were sequenced by immunoSEQ multiplex PCR, and TCRdb holds only the in-frame ones, with some missing. The sample holds 87,000 or so clones; just over 85% are singletons and the top ten take 22%. Input material: peripheral blood. The chain uses TRBV29-1 and TRBJ1-1; TRBD1 aligns across 10 bases. This TCR came from an elderly woman in a cohort sampled during active or convalescent COVID-19. The CDR3 sequence: CSAGDRGHTEAFF. In DNA form, the CDR3 reads TGCAGCGCCGGTGACAGGGGGCACACTGAAGCTTTCTTT.